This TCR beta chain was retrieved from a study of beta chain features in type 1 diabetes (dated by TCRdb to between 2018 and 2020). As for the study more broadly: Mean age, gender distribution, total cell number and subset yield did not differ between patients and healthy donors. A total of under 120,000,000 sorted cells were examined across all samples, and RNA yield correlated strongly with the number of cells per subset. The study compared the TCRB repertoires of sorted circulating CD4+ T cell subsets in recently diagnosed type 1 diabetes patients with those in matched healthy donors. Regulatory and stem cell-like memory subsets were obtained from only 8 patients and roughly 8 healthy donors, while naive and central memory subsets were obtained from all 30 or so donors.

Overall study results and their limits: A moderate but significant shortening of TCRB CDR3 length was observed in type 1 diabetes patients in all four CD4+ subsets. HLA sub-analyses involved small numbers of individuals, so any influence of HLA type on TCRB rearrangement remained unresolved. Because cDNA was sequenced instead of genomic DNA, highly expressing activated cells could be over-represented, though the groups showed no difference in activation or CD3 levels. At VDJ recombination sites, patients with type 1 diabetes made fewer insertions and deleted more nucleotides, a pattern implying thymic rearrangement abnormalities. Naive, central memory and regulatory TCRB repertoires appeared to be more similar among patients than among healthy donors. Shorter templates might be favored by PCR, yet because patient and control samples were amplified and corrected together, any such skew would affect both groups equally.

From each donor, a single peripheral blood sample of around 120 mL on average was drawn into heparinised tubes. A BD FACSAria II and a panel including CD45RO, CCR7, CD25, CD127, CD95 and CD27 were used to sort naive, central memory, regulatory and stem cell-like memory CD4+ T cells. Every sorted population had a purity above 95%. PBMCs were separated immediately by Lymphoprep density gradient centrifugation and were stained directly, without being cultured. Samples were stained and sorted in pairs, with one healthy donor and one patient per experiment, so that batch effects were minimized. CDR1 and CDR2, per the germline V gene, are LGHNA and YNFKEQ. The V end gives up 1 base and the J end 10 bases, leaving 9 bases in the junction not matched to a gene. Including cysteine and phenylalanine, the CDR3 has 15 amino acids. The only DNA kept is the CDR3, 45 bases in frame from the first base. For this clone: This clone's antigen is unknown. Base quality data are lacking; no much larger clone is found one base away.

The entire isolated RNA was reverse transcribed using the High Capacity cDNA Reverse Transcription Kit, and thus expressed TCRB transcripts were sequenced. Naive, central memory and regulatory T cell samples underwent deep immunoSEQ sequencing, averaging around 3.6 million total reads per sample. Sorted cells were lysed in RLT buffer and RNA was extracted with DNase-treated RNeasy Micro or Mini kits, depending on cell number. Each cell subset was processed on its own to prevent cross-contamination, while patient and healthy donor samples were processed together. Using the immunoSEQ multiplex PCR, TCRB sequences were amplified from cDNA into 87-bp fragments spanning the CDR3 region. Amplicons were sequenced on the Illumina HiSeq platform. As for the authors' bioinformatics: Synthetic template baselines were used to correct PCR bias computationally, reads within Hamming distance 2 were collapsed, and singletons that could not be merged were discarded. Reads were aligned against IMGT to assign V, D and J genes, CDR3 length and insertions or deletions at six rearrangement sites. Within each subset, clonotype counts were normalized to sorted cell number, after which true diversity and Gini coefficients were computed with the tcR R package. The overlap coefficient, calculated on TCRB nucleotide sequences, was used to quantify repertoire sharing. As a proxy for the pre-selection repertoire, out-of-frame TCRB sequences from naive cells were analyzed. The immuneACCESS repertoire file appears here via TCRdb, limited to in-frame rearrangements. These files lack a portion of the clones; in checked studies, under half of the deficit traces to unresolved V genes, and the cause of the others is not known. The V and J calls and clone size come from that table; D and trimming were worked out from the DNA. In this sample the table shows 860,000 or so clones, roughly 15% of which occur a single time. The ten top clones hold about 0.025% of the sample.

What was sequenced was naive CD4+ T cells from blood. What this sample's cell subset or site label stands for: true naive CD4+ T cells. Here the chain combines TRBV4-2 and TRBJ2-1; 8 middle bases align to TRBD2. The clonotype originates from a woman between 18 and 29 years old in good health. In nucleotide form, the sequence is TGTGCCAGCAGCCAAGGTAGCGGACTAGCTGGCGAGCAGTTCTTC. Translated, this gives CASSQGSGLAGEQFF.